Listed here are 9 T cell receptor beta chains from one sample, sequenced in a study of T-cell reconstitution after alpha-beta-depleted transplantation in children. The authors prepared the TCRbeta library with unique molecular identifiers. One entry per CDR3 protein, called by TCRdb with MiXCR from the PCR reads. Of 330,000 or so distinct CDR3 sequences in the sample, 10% were seen once. The material was PBMCs, obtained before TCRalphabeta/CD19-depleted stem cell transplant. The receptors derive from a boy younger than two with acute myeloid leukemia, due to receive a stem cell transplant.

This chain links TRBV23-1 with TRBJ2-5, with TRBD2 as a possible D gene (5 bases). TRBV23-1 is given ORF status, its function remaining uncertain. The length of the CDR3 is 13 residues. The V end was cut by 4 bases, the J end by 9 bases, with 15 bases between. The CDR3 DNA is TGCGCCAGCAGTCGACCGACTAAATTGGCCCAGTACTTC. This sequence encodes CASSRPTKLAQYF.

This rearrangement joins TRBV7-2 to TRBJ2-7, with 12 bases fitting TRBD2. V gave up 1 base and J gave up 0 bases; unmatched junction bases: 4. CDR1 and CDR2 (germline): SGHTA, FQGNSA. The CDR3 sequence is 17 residues long. The CDR3 sequence is CASSLEGLAGYSYEQYF. CDR3 coding DNA: TGTGCCAGCAGCTTAGAGGGACTAGCGGGTTACTCCTACGAGCAGTACTTC.

The rearrangement links TRBV7-9 to TRBJ2-7, with D unclear. CDR1 is SEHNR, CDR2 FQNEAQ, per germline (reference sequence). Trimming left V 3 bases short and J 0 bases short, with 9 bases between. This CDR3 contains 14 residues. In DNA form, the CDR3 reads TGTGCCAGCAGCTTCTGGACCACCTCCTACGAGCAGTACTTC. Its protein product is CASSFWTTSYEQYF. Drawing the rest from reference TRBV7-9 and TRBJ2-7, the complete variable domain is DTGVSQNPRHKITKRGQNVTFRCDPISEHNRLYWYRQTLGQGPEFLTYFQNEAQLEKSRLLSDRFSAERPKGSFSTLEIQRTEQGDSAMYLCASSFWTTSYEQYFGPGTRLTVT.

At least ten counts were recorded for this clonotype. The rearrangement uses TRBV9 and TRBJ2-5; perhaps TRBD2 as D (5 bases). V lost 0 bases and J lost 2, with 14 bases in between. This CDR3 has 16 amino acids. The germline V gene encodes CDR1 SGDLS and CDR2 YYNGEE. For the CDR3, the DNA is TGTGCCAGCAGCGTAGGGGAGCGTTTCATACAAGAGACCCAGTACTTC. It codes for CASSVGERFIQETQYF.

This clonotype was seen many times. The chain couples TRBV20-1 to TRBJ2-3; D uncertain. V lost 1 base to trimming and J lost 1 base, with 18 bases between them. The CDR3 length is 17 residues. Germline V lookup: CDR1 DFQATT, CDR2 SNEGSKA (reference sequence). Here the CDR3 reads CSARARALVLRTDTQYF. The DNA for the CDR3 is TGCAGTGCTAGAGCTCGGGCCCTCGTATTACGCACAGATACGCAGTATTTT.

This clonotype was found many times. This chain joins TRBV6-5 and TRBJ2-3; the D is unclear. The CDR3 covers 14 residues. From germline, CDR1 is MNHEY and CDR2 SVGAGI. The V end was cut by 1 base, the J end by 6 bases, with 11 bases between. This CDR3 reads CASSYWQSGDTQYF. DNA for the CDR3: TGTGCCAGCAGTTACTGGCAGTCTGGGGATACGCAGTATTTT.

This clonotype has at least ten counts. This sequence joins TRBV20-1 and TRBJ2-1, with unresolved D. Trimming shortened V by 0 bases and J by 12 bases, and 12 bases separated the two germline ends. This CDR3 spans 12 amino acids. Looked up from germline, CDR1 is DFQATT and CDR2 is SNEGSKA (reference sequence). The CDR3 region is CSARDPSRGQFF. CDR3 nucleotide sequence: TGCAGTGCTAGAGACCCCTCAAGAGGGCAGTTCTTC.

This clonotype was counted at least ten times. V is TRBV24-1 and J is TRBJ1-1; perhaps TRBD1 as D (6 bases). V was clipped by 3 bases and J by 4 bases, with 8 bases between them. The CDR3 spans 13 residues. In germline, CDR1 is KGHDR, CDR2 SFDVKD. In nucleotides, the CDR3 is TGTGCCACCAGTGATACAGGGTTCACTGAAGCTTTCTTT. Its protein is CATSDTGFTEAFF.

Ten or more counts support this clonotype. The chain uses TRBV5-5 and TRBJ2-1; D ambiguous. Germline V lookup: CDR1 SGHKS, CDR2 YYEKEE (reference sequence). This CDR3 region has 11 residues. The V end was cut by 1 base, the J end by 6 bases, with 2 bases between. This CDR3 is CASSLFNEQFF. Here the CDR3 DNA reads TGTGCCAGCAGCTTGTTCAATGAGCAGTTCTTC.